The 24 T cell receptor beta chains below come from one sample, sequenced in a study of T-cell memory formation after mild COVID-19. TCRdb called the 5' RACE reads again in MiXCR, with one record for every CDR3 protein. This sample has fewer than 700,000 distinct CDR3 sequences, with about 20% found just once. The sample consisted of PBMCs or a T cell subset sorted from them (not recorded which). These TCRs come from an adult woman who had mild COVID-19 (a few samples of this study predate the infection). Cell type and time point are not known.

The rearrangement uses TRBV5-1 and TRBJ1-1; TRBD1 agrees at 7 bases. V trimming: 1 base; J trimming: 1 base; junction bases outside the gene matches: 16. Germline V gene sequence: CDR1 SGHRS, CDR2 YFSETQ. CDR3 length: 19 amino acids. For the CDR3, the DNA is TGCGCCAGCAGCTTGAGGCCCGCTGGGACAGAGACCTGGAACACTGAAGCTTTCTTT. As protein: CASSLRPAGTETWNTEAFF. The full variable domain, its missing parts supplied by reference TRBV5-1 and TRBJ1-1, is KAGVTQTPRYLIKTRGQQVTLSCSPISGHRSVSWYQQTPGQGLQFLFEYFSETQRNKGNFPGRFSGRQFSNSRSEMNVSTLELGDSALYLCASSLRPAGTETWNTEAFFGQGTRLTVV.

The genes are TRBV5-1 and TRBJ1-1; 7 bases fit TRBD1. This CDR3 spans 11 amino acids. V trimming: 9 bases; J trimming: 4 bases; junction bases outside the gene matches: 3. The germline gives CDR1 SGHRS, CDR2 YFSETQ. CDR3 DNA: TGCGCCAACACAGGGGCCACTGAAGCTTTCTTT. It codes for CANTGATEAFF.

This chain links TRBV12-3 or TRBV12-4 with TRBJ1-5; D gene unclear. The ends were cut back, 3 bases at V and 4 bases at J, with 7 bases in the middle. The CDR3 extends over 13 amino acids. CDR3 protein: CASSFRENQPQHF. In DNA form, the CDR3 reads TGTGCCAGCAGTTTCCGGGAGAATCAGCCCCAGCATTTT.

V and J are TRBV7-2 and TRBJ2-2; no firm D call. The CDR3 sequence is 15 residues long. CDR1 SGHTA and CDR2 FQGNSA come from the germline V gene. V lost 2 bases and J lost 4, with 11 bases in between. The CDR3 spells CASSLRIAGTGELFF. The CDR3 DNA sequence: TGTGCCAGCAGCTTACGGATCGCCGGCACCGGGGAGCTGTTTTTT.

CDR3 bases: TGTGCCAGCAGCCACTCAGCGCGAGAGACCCAGTACTTC. Amino acids: CASSHSARETQYF. The chain is built from TRBV5-5 and TRBJ2-5; D is uncertain. Germline V gives CDR1 SGHKS, CDR2 YYEKEE (reference sequence). The length of the CDR3 is 13 residues. Trimming took off 4 bases at V and 4 bases at J, with 11 bases between the two ends. Full variable domain (rest looked up from reference TRBV5-5 and TRBJ2-5): DAGVTQSPTHLIKTRGQQVTLRCSPISGHKSVSWYQQVLGQGPQFIFQYYEKEERGRGNFPDRFSARQFPNYSSELNVNALLLGDSALYLCASSHSARETQYFGPGTRLLVL.

In this sample, this clonotype turned up a few times. This sequence joins TRBV27 and TRBJ1-1; D is unclear. V was shortened by 5 bases and J by 3 bases, with 19 bases between the two germline ends. The CDR3 covers 16 residues. CDR1 MNHEY and CDR2 SMNVEV come from the germline V gene (reference sequence). CDR3 nucleotides: TGTGCCAGCAGTATCGGCACGGGAACATCGGACACTGAAGCTTTCTTT. Encoded protein: CASSIGTGTSDTEAFF.

This chain connects TRBV30 to TRBJ2-1; TRBD2 agrees at 8 bases. CDR3 length: 16 residues. V shed 2 bases and J 4 bases; nucleotides not matched to a gene: 10. Germline CDR1 and CDR2: GTSNPN and SVGIG (reference sequence). CDR3 bases: TGTGCCTGGAGTCGCGTCGGGCTAGCGGGTTACAATGAGCAGTTCTTC. Translated: CAWSRVGLAGYNEQFF. Variable domain in full (rest from reference TRBV30 and TRBJ2-1): SQTIHQWPATLVQPVGSPLSLECTVEGTSNPNLYWYRQAAGRGLQLLFYSVGIGQISSEVPQNLSASRPQDRQFILSSKKLLLSDSGFYLCAWSRVGLAGYNEQFFGPGTRLTVL.

V and J are TRBV6-5 and TRBJ2-5, with D unclear. The V gene's germline CDR1 is MNHEY and CDR2 SVGAGI. This CDR3 is built from 14 residues. The V and J ends lost 5 bases and 1 base respectively, with 11 bases between them. The CDR3 here is CASSPEGRQETQYF. DNA for the CDR3: TGTGCCAGCAGTCCCGAAGGCCGCCAAGAGACCCAGTACTTC.

This clonotype was seen just once. V gene TRBV19 combines with J gene TRBJ2-7; 9 bases are shared with TRBD1. J gave up 4 bases and V 6 bases, and 13 bases lay outside the gene matches. The germline V gene encodes CDR1 LNHDA and CDR2 SQIVND (reference sequence). CDR3 length equals 16 residues. The CDR3 sequence: CASRDRGSAFGYEQYF. The CDR3 bases are TGTGCCAGTAGGGACAGGGGTTCAGCGTTCGGTTACGAGCAGTACTTC.

This clonotype turned up a few times. This chain connects TRBV29-1 to TRBJ1-2; D is possibly TRBD1 (5 bases). Germline V CDR1 and CDR2: SQVTM, ANQGSEA. The CDR3 contains 17 residues. Trimming shortened V by 5 bases and J by 4 bases, and 26 bases separated the two germline ends. The CDR3 protein is CSVPGRDGLEGSYGYTF. For the CDR3, the DNA is TGCAGCGTTCCTGGCAGGGACGGTCTCGAAGGAAGCTATGGCTACACCTTC. The full variable domain, in which reference TRBV29-1 and TRBJ1-2 provide the parts outside the CDR3, is SAVISQKPSRDICQRGTSLTIQCQVDSQVTMMFWYRQQPGQSLTLIATANQGSEATYESGFVIDKFPISRPNLTFSTLTVSNMSPEDSSIYLCSVPGRDGLEGSYGYTFGSGTRLTVV.

J is TRBJ2-1 and V is TRBV30, with a tentative D call TRBD1 (6 bases). The germline V gene encodes CDR1 GTSNPN and CDR2 SVGIG (reference sequence). V lost 7 bases and J lost 4, with 11 bases in between. This CDR3 contains 12 residues. CDR3 nucleotide sequence: TGTGCCTTTACGGGACATTACAATGAGCAGTTCTTC. Its protein is CAFTGHYNEQFF.

The chain is built from TRBV4-1 and TRBJ1-1; 7 positions match TRBD1. V was clipped by 0 bases and J by 1 base; unmatched bases: 5. This CDR3 spans 16 amino acids. The germline CDR1 and CDR2 sequences are MGHRA and YSYEKL. The CDR3 coding sequence is TGCGCCAGCAGCCAAGAGGCAGGGGGACGGAACACTGAAGCTTTCTTT. It codes for CASSQEAGGRNTEAFF.

This chain links TRBV6-5 with TRBJ1-5, with a tentative D call TRBD1 (6 bases). The CDR3 is 15 residues long. Germline assignment: CDR1 MNHEY and CDR2 SVGAGI. Between the trimmed V and J ends, which lost 6 bases and 2 bases, there was a span of 14 bases. The DNA of the CDR3 is TGTGCCAGCAGACCCAGGGGATCGGGCAATCAGCCCCAGCATTTT. It specifies CASRPRGSGNQPQHF.

This clonotype was found a few times. The CDR3 nucleotides are TGTGCCAGCAGTGAAACCCGGCCGGCCTACAATGAGCAGTTCTTC. Amino acid sequence: CASSETRPAYNEQFF. V is TRBV6-1 and J is TRBJ2-1; no clear D gene. Trimming removed 2 bases at V and 2 bases at J, with 10 bases between. In germline, CDR1 is MNHNS, CDR2 SASEGT. CDR3 length equals 15 residues.

This CDR3 is CASSPLEGGGGNQPQHF. CDR3 DNA sequence: TGTGCCAGCAGCCCTCTGGAGGGAGGGGGGGGCAATCAGCCCCAGCATTTT. The rearrangement joins TRBV4-2 to TRBJ1-5, with D perhaps matching TRBD1 (6 bases). CDR3 length: 17 residues. Germline assignment: CDR1 LGHNA and CDR2 YNFKEQ. V was pared by 4 bases and J by 2 bases, with 18 bases between.

This clonotype turned up a few times. The J gene is TRBJ2-3, the V gene TRBV9; D unresolved. CDR1 is SGDLS and CDR2 is YYNGEE in the germline V gene. CDR3 length: 13 residues. The V end was cut by 3 bases, the J end by 0 bases, with 5 bases between. CDR3 sequence: CASSELSTDTQYF. CDR3 coding DNA: TGTGCCAGCAGCGAGCTGAGCACAGATACGCAGTATTTT.

The V gene is TRBV7-9, the J gene TRBJ2-5; D is ambiguous. Trimming removed 4 bases at V and 7 bases at J, with 22 bases between. This CDR3 is 16 amino acids long. The V gene's germline CDR1 is SEHNR and CDR2 FQNEAQ (reference sequence). The CDR3 region is CASSSHILLQRGTQYF. The CDR3 nucleotides are TGTGCCAGCAGCTCCCACATACTCCTCCAACGCGGGACCCAGTACTTC.

This chain connects TRBV5-1 to TRBJ2-2; D unclear. CDR1 and CDR2 from the germline V gene are SGHRS and YFSETQ. This CDR3 comprises 15 residues. Trimming cost V 0 bases and J 1 base, with 7 bases left between them. The CDR3, as DNA: TGCGCCAGCAGCTTGGGTGAGGAGAACACCGGGGAGCTGTTTTTT. This sequence encodes CASSLGEENTGELFF.

This chain links TRBV12-3 or TRBV12-4 with TRBJ2-3; 14 nucleotides match TRBD2. V lost 6 bases, J lost 3 bases, and 2 bases stayed unmatched. CDR3 length: 15 amino acids. The CDR3 DNA is TGTGCCAGCAGAGGACTAGCGGGGGGTACAGATACGCAGTATTTT. This encodes CASRGLAGGTDTQYF.

This sequence joins TRBV7-2 and TRBJ1-1; possible D gene TRBD1, 5 bases. Germline V lookup: CDR1 SGHTA, CDR2 FQGNSA. V lost 3 bases and J 9 bases, leaving 14 bases between the germline ends. The CDR3 totals 13 residues. CDR3 in amino acids: CASSLGEMEKAFF. CDR3 DNA: TGTGCCAGCAGCTTGGGGGAGATGGAGAAAGCTTTCTTT.

This clonotype was counted a few times. The chain uses TRBV7-9 and TRBJ1-1, with 7 bases that match TRBD1. There are 14 residues in the CDR3. The V and J ends lost 5 bases and 1 base, in that order; junction bases with no gene match: 4. The germline gives CDR1 SEHNR, CDR2 FQNEAQ (reference sequence). In nucleotides, the CDR3 is TGTGCCAGCAGCCGGACAGGATCGAACACTGAAGCTTTCTTT. Translated: CASSRTGSNTEAFF.

At least ten counts were recorded for this clonotype. This chain uses TRBV27 with TRBJ2-7, with no clear D. Germline V CDR1 and CDR2: MNHEY, SMNVEV (reference sequence). CDR3 length: 13 residues. The V end was cut by 5 bases, the J end by 0 bases, with 8 bases between. The CDR3 sequence: CASSPFSSYEQYF. CDR3 sequence (DNA): TGTGCCAGCAGTCCTTTCAGCTCCTACGAGCAGTACTTC.

The chain links TRBV5-5 to TRBJ2-7; D remains unclear. There are 15 residues in the CDR3. V lost 0 bases to trimming and J lost 4 bases, with 14 bases between them. Germline-derived CDR1 and CDR2 are SGHKS and YYEKEE (reference sequence). CDR3 in DNA: TGTGCCAGCAGCTTGGGGCCTCCAAGCGAATACGAGCAGTACTTC. Its translation is CASSLGPPSEYEQYF.

This chain uses TRBV12-3 or TRBV12-4 with TRBJ1-4; 9 bases map to TRBD1. The CDR3 contains 15 residues. With 6 bases clipped from V and 7 bases from J, the junction kept 9 bases outside the gene matches. The CDR3 DNA follows: TGTGCCAGCAGCTCCGAGGGACAGGGAGCTGAAAAACTGTTTTTT. This translates into CASSSEGQGAEKLFF.